A single sample is the source of the 20 T cell receptor beta chains below, sequenced in a study of blood T cell repertoires in COVID-19. The table came from immunoSEQ multiplex PCR; TCRdb's copy has only in-frame clones and leaves some out. The sample consists of 200,000 or so clones, approximately 90% of them appearing once. Material: peripheral blood. The receptors were sampled from a man aged 55-75 years with COVID-19, enrolled during active disease.

The chain employs TRBV6-6 and TRBJ1-4; D is unresolved. This CDR3 has 14 residues. Trimming shortened V by 7 bases and J by 5 bases, and 14 bases separated the two germline ends. Germline V lookup: CDR1 MNHNY, CDR2 SVGAGI (reference sequence). CDR3: CASKMGRLNEKLFF. CDR3 DNA: TGTGCCAGCAAGATGGGCAGGCTGAATGAAAAACTGTTTTTT.

The rearrangement joins TRBV19 to TRBJ2-7; no clear D. There are 15 residues in the CDR3. Trimming removed 2 bases from V and 4 bases from J, with 15 bases in between. Germline values: CDR1 LNHDA, CDR2 SQIVND (reference sequence). Here the CDR3 reads CASSIPGGGGYEQYF. CDR3 in DNA: TGTGCCAGTAGTATACCCGGCGGCGGTGGTTACGAGCAGTACTTC.

The chain couples TRBV6-6 to TRBJ2-7; 11 nucleotides agree with TRBD2. Germline lookup yields CDR1 MNHNY and CDR2 SVGAGI (reference sequence). The CDR3 runs to 16 residues. J gave up 2 bases and V 6 bases, and 9 bases lay outside the gene matches. The CDR3, as DNA: TGTGCCAGCAGATCGGGACTAGCGGATAAAACCTACGAGCAGTACTTC. It yields the protein CASRSGLADKTYEQYF.

V and J are TRBV5-1 and TRBJ2-2, with 9 bases matching TRBD2. V trimming: 2 bases; J trimming: 5 bases; junction bases outside the gene matches: 10. CDR1 is SGHRS, CDR2 YFSETQ, per germline. The CDR3 is 17 amino acids. The CDR3 DNA is TGCGCCAGCAGCTTAGATAGCGGGAGTTCAGGGACCGGGGAGCTGTTTTTT. Its protein is CASSLDSGSSGTGELFF.

J is TRBJ1-1 and V is TRBV6-4; D is perhaps TRBD1 (6 bases). Trimming cost V 6 bases and J 0 bases, with 26 bases left between them. CDR1 and CDR2 (germline): MRHNA, SNTAGT. The CDR3 is 19 residues long. CDR3 nucleotides: TGTGCCAGCAGAGAAGACCCCAATGGGACACTTCCTATGAACACTGAAGCTTTCTTT. Translating gives CASREDPNGTLPMNTEAFF.

The V and J genes are TRBV21-1 and TRBJ1-1. TRBV21-1 is a recognized pseudogene. CDR3 length: 19 amino acids. Here the CDR3 DNA reads TGTGCCAGCAGCCCAAACAATCGCGGGCCCCCATCGGTGGGAACTGAAGCTTTCTTT. Its translation is CASSPNNRGPPSVGTEAFF.

V usage is TRBV28 and J usage is TRBJ2-1; 7 nucleotides line up with TRBD2. Germline V gene sequence: CDR1 MDHEN, CDR2 SYDVKM. The CDR3 is made up of 15 amino acids. V was pared by 6 bases and J by 7 bases, with 12 bases of the junction left unmatched. The CDR3 here is CASRTSGAPLNEQFF. Here the CDR3 DNA reads TGTGCCAGCAGAACAAGCGGGGCGCCTTTGAATGAGCAGTTCTTC.

The chain combines TRBV10-3 with TRBJ1-6; D possibly corresponds to TRBD1 (6 bases). The CDR3 totals 13 residues. V was shortened by 10 bases and J by 12 bases, with 19 bases between the two germline ends. Germline V gene sequence: CDR1 ENHRY, CDR2 SYGVKD. The CDR3: CATEPTGFQPLHF. The CDR3 region has the DNA TGTGCCACCGAACCCACAGGGTTTCAACCCCTCCACTTT.

The chain combines TRBV6-5 with TRBJ1-5; 9 bases match TRBD1. Losses at the gene ends were 2 bases for V and 6 bases for J; bases not matched to a gene: 5. The CDR3 has 15 amino acids. Germline V gives CDR1 MNHEY, CDR2 SVGAGI. The CDR3 spells CASSYGGQGSQPQHF. Written as DNA, the CDR3 is TGTGCCAGCAGTTACGGGGGACAGGGCAGTCAGCCCCAGCATTTT.

V usage is TRBV11-1 and J usage is TRBJ2-7; no firm D call. Germline assignment: CDR1 SGHAT and CDR2 FQDESV (reference sequence). This CDR3 has 12 amino acids. Trimming removed 2 bases at V and 3 bases at J, with 5 bases between. The CDR3 here is CASSLSGYEQYF. The DNA of the CDR3 is TGTGCCAGCAGCTTATCGGGCTACGAGCAGTACTTC.

The chain's CDR3 is CASSLLPQGNNSPLHF. The CDR3 coding sequence is TGTGCCAGCAGCCTCTTGCCACAGGGGAACAATTCACCCCTCCACTTT. The chain joins TRBV3-1 (or the pseudogene TRBV3-2) to TRBJ1-6; 7 nucleotides agree with TRBD1. Germline CDR1 reads LGHDT; CDR2 reads YNNKEL (reference sequence). Losses at the gene ends were 4 bases for V and 7 bases for J; bases not matched to a gene: 10. The CDR3 has 16 residues.

This clone was found once. J is TRBJ2-7 and V is TRBV6-5; 8 bases map to TRBD1. The CDR3 totals 15 residues. Germline lookup yields CDR1 MNHEY and CDR2 SVGAGI. Losses at the gene ends were 1 base for V and 3 bases for J; bases not matched to a gene: 5. The chain's CDR3 is CASSYFPGGFYEQYF. The DNA of the CDR3 is TGTGCCAGCAGTTACTTTCCAGGGGGCTTCTACGAGCAGTACTTC.

The chain carries TRBV5-1 and TRBJ2-1; 9 positions match TRBD2. The CDR3 is 17 amino acids. Looked up from germline, CDR1 is SGHRS and CDR2 is YFSETQ. Germline trimming cut 0 bases from V and 7 bases from J; bases unmatched to any gene: 11. CDR3 in amino acids: CASSLAGLAGGLNEQFF. In DNA, the CDR3 is TGCGCCAGCAGCTTGGCCGGGCTGGCGGGAGGGCTGAATGAGCAGTTCTTC.

The rearrangement joins TRBV5-4 to TRBJ2-1; 11 bases fit TRBD2. V gave up 4 bases and J gave up 1 base; unmatched junction bases: 4. Germline loops: CDR1 SGHNT, CDR2 YYREEE (reference sequence). This CDR3 contains 16 residues. The CDR3 here is CASSPSGGSSYNEQFF. Written as DNA, the CDR3 is TGTGCCAGCAGCCCTAGCGGGGGGAGTTCCTACAATGAGCAGTTCTTC. The full variable domain, rest sourced from reference TRBV5-4 and TRBJ2-1, is ETGVTQSPTHLIKTRGQQVTLRCSSQSGHNTVSWYQQALGQGPQFIFQYYREEENGRGNFPPRFSGLQFPNYSSELNVNALELDDSALYLCASSPSGGSSYNEQFFGPGTRLTVL.

The chain recombines TRBV7-9 with TRBJ2-2, with 7 bases that match TRBD2. CDR1 is SEHNR, CDR2 FQNEAQ, per germline (reference sequence). CDR3 length: 15 amino acids. J was trimmed by 4 bases and V by 5 bases; bases with no gene match: 7. The CDR3 DNA follows: TGTGCCAGCAGCCCTGCCGCTAGCGGCACCGGGGAGCTGTTTTTT. The encoded protein is CASSPAASGTGELFF.

This chain links TRBV23-1 with TRBJ2-7, with 9 positions matching TRBD2. TRBV23-1 has ORF status, its function being uncertain. The CDR3 covers 15 residues. The V gene end was trimmed by 7 bases and the J gene end by 3 bases; junction bases not matched to a gene: 10. CDR3 loop: CASKFIAGANYEQYF. CDR3 coding DNA: TGCGCCAGCAAATTTATAGCGGGGGCCAACTACGAGCAGTACTTC.

The chain is built from TRBV27 and TRBJ2-3, with TRBD1 as a possible D gene (6 bases). The CDR3 is made up of 16 amino acids. V was cut by 4 bases and J by 2 bases, with 16 bases left in between. The V gene's germline CDR1 is MNHEY and CDR2 SMNVEV (reference sequence). CDR3 in amino acids: CASSSQTGEFTDTQYF. In DNA, the CDR3 is TGTGCCAGCAGTTCCCAGACAGGAGAATTCACAGATACGCAGTATTTT.

This chain uses TRBV5-6 with TRBJ2-7; 8 bases fit TRBD1. The length of the CDR3 is 14 residues. CDR1 is SGHDT and CDR2 is YYEEEE in the germline V gene. Trimming cost V 4 bases and J 3 bases; bases outside gene matches: 6. CDR3 amino acids: CASSPVDRGYEQYF. CDR3 DNA sequence: TGTGCCAGCAGCCCGGTCGACAGGGGCTACGAGCAGTACTTC.

The rearrangement links TRBV19 to TRBJ1-1; a weak D match, TRBD1 (5 bases). V was trimmed by 5 bases and J by 6 bases, leaving 16 bases between them. The germline V gene has CDR1 LNHDA and CDR2 SQIVND (reference sequence). The CDR3 runs to 14 residues. The CDR3 spells CASSAWEGRAEAFF. CDR3 nucleotides: TGTGCCAGTAGTGCCTGGGAGGGGAGGGCTGAAGCTTTCTTT.

The table lists this clone with a few counts. V usage is TRBV19 and J usage is TRBJ2-7; TRBD1 matches at 9 bases. Germline CDR1 reads LNHDA; CDR2 reads SQIVND (reference sequence). CDR3 length equals 14 residues. V shed 6 bases, J shed 3 bases, and the junction held 6 bases outside the gene matches. The CDR3 DNA reads as TGTGCCAGTAGCCCCGGGACAGGGAGCTACGAGCAGTACTTC. Protein product: CASSPGTGSYEQYF.